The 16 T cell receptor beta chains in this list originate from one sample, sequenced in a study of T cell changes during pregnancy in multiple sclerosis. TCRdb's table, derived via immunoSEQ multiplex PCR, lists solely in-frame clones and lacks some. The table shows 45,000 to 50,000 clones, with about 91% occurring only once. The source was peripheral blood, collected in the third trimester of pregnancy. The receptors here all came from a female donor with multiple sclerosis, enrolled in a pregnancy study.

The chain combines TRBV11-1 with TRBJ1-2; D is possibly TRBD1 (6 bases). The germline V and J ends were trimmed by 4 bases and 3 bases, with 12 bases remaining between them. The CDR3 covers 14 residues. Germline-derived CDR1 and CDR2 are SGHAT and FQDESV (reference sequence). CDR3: CASSSSGGDYGYTF. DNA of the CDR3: TGTGCCAGCAGCTCTAGTGGGGGCGACTATGGCTACACCTTC.

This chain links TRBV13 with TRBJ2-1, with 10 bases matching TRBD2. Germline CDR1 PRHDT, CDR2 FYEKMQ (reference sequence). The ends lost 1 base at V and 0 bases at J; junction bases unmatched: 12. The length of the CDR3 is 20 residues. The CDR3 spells CASSLVPAGGPASSYNEQFF. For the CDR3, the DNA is TGTGCCAGCAGCTTAGTTCCAGCGGGAGGGCCGGCCAGCTCCTACAATGAGCAGTTCTTC.

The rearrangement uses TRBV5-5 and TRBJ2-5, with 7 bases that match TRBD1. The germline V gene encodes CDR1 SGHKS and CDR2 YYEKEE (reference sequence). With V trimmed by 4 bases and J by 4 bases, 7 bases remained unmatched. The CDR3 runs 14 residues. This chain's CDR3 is CASSVGTVRETQYF. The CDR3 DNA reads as TGTGCCAGCAGCGTGGGGACAGTTCGAGAGACCCAGTACTTC.

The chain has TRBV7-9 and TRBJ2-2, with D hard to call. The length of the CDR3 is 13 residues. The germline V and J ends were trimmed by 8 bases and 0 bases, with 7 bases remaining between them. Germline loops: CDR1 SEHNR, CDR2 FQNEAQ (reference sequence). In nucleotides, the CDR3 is TGTGCCAGCCCGCGCGCGAACACCGGGGAGCTGTTTTTT. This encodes CASPRANTGELFF.

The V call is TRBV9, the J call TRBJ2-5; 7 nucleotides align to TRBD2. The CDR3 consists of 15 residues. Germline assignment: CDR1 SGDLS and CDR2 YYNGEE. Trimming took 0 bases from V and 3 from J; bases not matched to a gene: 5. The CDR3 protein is CASSVGPSGKETQYF. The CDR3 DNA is TGTGCCAGCAGCGTAGGACCTAGCGGTAAAGAGACCCAGTACTTC.

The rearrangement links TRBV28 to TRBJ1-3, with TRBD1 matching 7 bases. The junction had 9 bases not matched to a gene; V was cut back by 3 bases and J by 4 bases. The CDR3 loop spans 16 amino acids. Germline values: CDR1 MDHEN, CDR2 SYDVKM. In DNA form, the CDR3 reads TGTGCCAGCAGTTTGAGTAGAGGGGGCGACGGAAACACCATATATTTT. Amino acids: CASSLSRGGDGNTIYF.

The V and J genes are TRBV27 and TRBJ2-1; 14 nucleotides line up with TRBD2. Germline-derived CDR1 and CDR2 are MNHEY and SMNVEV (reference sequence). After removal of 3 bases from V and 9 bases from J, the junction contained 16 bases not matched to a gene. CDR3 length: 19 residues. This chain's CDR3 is CASSFNGGPGLAGGGEQFF. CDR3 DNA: TGTGCCAGCAGTTTCAACGGGGGGCCAGGACTAGCGGGAGGTGGTGAGCAGTTCTTC.

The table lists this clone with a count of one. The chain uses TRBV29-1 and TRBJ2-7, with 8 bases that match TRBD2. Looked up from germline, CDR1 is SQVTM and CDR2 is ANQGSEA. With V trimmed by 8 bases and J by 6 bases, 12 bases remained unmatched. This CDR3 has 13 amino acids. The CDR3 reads CSTTSSGRGEQYF. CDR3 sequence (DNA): TGCAGCACAACCTCTAGCGGGCGGGGCGAGCAGTACTTC.

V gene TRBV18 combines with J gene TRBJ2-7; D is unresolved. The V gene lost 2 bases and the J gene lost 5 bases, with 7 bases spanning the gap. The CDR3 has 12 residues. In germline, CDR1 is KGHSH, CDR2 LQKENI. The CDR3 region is CASSPSVHEQYF. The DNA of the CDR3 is TGTGCCAGCTCACCATCGGTCCACGAGCAGTACTTC.

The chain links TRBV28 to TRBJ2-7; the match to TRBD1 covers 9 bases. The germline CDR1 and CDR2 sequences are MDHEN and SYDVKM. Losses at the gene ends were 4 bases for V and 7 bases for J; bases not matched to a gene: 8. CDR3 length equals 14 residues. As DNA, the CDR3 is TGTGCCAGCAGTTGGGGGACAGGGTCGGGTGAGCAGTACTTC. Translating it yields CASSWGTGSGEQYF. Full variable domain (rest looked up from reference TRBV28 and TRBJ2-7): DVKVTQSSRYLVKRTGEKVFLECVQDMDHENMFWYRQDPGLGLRLIYFSYDVKMKEKGDIPEGYSVSREKKERFSLILESASTNQTSMYLCASSWGTGSGEQYFGPGTRLTVT.

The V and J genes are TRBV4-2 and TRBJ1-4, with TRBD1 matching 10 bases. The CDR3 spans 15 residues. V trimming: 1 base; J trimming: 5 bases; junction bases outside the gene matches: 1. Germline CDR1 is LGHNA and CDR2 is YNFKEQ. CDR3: CASSQAGQGNEKLFF. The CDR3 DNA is TGTGCCAGCAGCCAAGCGGGACAGGGGAATGAAAAACTGTTTTTT.

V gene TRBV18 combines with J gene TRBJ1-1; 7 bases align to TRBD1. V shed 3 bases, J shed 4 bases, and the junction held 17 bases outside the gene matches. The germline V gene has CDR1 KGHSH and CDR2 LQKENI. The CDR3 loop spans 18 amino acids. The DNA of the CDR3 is TGTGCCAGCTCACCTTCTTATCTTCGACAGGGACTAGGCACTGAAGCTTTCTTT. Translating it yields CASSPSYLRQGLGTEAFF.

The CDR3 loop is CASSQPGQGSYNEQFF. DNA for the CDR3: TGTGCCAGCAGCCAACCGGGACAGGGATCCTACAATGAGCAGTTCTTC. The genes are TRBV7-2 and TRBJ2-1, with 9 bases that match TRBD1. After removal of 5 bases from V and 1 base from J, the junction contained 6 bases not matched to a gene. The CDR3 has 16 residues. Germline V CDR1 and CDR2: SGHTA, FQGNSA.

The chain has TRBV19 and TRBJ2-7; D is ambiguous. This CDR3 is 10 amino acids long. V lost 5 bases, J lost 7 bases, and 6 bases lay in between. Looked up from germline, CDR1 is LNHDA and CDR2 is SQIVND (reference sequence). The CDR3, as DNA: TGTGCCAGTAGTGAGGAGGAGCAGTACTTC. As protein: CASSEEEQYF. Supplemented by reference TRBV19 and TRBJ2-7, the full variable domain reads DGGITQSPKYLFRKEGQNVTLSCEQNLNHDAMYWYRQDPGQGLRLIYYSQIVNDFQKGDIAEGYSVSREKKESFPLTVTSAQKNPTAFYLCASSEEEQYFGPGTRLTVT.

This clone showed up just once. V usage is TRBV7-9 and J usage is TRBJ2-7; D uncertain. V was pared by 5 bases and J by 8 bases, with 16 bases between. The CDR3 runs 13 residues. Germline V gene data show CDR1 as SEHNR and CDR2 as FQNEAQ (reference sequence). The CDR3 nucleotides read TGTGCCAGCAGCCGATTAGGTGAGGCGAAGCAGTACTTC. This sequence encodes CASSRLGEAKQYF.

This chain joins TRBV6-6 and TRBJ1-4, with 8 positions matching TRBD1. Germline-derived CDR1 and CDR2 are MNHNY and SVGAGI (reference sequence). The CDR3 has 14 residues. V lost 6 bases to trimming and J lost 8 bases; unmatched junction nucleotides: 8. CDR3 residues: CASREGQAREKLFF. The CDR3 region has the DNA TGTGCCAGCAGGGAGGGACAGGCCCGGGAAAAACTGTTTTTT.